The 24 T cell receptor beta chains reported below all come from one sample, sequenced in a study of blood T cell repertoires in COVID-19. Data came from immunoSEQ multiplex PCR; TCRdb stores just in-frame clones and leaves some out. The table has around 40,000 clones, approximately 91% seen once; the top ten hold roughly 21%. The sequencing sample was made of peripheral blood. These TCRs come from a man aged 45-65 years with active COVID-19.

The chain joins TRBV4-3 to TRBJ1-3; D is unresolved. This CDR3 is built from 19 residues. The V end was cut by 2 bases, the J end by 2 bases, with 22 bases between. Germline CDR1 and CDR2: LGHNA and YSLEER. The CDR3 is CASSQNAPGPSVTGNTIYF. The CDR3 bases are TGCGCCAGCAGCCAAAATGCCCCTGGTCCTTCAGTAACTGGAAACACCATATATTTT.

The chain recombines TRBV19 with TRBJ1-5; 7 bases are shared with TRBD1. Trimming took 10 bases from V and 7 from J; bases not matched to a gene: 13. The CDR3 spans 14 residues. The germline CDR1 and CDR2 sequences are LNHDA and SQIVND (reference sequence). The CDR3 DNA reads as TGTGCCACCATCATGACAGGGATCGGACAGCCCCAGCATTTT. It translates to CATIMTGIGQPQHF.

This chain joins TRBV11-3 and TRBJ2-5; D is uncertain. Germline assignment: CDR1 SGHNT and CDR2 YENEEA. CDR3 length: 13 amino acids. Trimming stripped 1 base from V and 4 bases from J, with 7 bases between. CDR3 coding DNA: TGTGCCAGCAGCTTAGGGGCCGGAGAGACCCAGTACTTC. This gives the protein CASSLGAGETQYF. Full variable domain (rest looked up from reference TRBV11-3 and TRBJ2-5): EAGVVQSPRYKIIEKKQPVAFWCNPISGHNTLYWYLQNLGQGPELLIRYENEEAVDDSQLPKDRFSAERLKGVDSTLKIQPAELGDSAVYLCASSLGAGETQYFGPGTRLLVL.

V and J are TRBV29-1 and TRBJ2-7, with 10 positions matching TRBD1. The CDR3 has 14 residues. Germline trimming cut 4 bases from V and 3 bases from J; bases unmatched to any gene: 6. Per the germline V gene, CDR1 is SQVTM and CDR2 is ANQGSEA. CDR3 nucleotide sequence: TGCAGCGTTGTGGGAGGACAGGGGGTCTACGAGCAGTACTTC. This translates into CSVVGGQGVYEQYF.

This clone appeared a few times. The chain links TRBV4-2 to TRBJ1-5; 7 nucleotides agree with TRBD1. Germline CDR1 is LGHNA and CDR2 is YNFKEQ. Trimming removed 0 bases from V and 3 bases from J; junction bases left unmatched: 5. The CDR3 has 16 amino acids. CDR3 coding DNA: TGTGCCAGCAGCCAAGAGAGAGGACAGGTCAATCAGCCCCAGCATTTT. Its translation: CASSQERGQVNQPQHF.

The V call is TRBV9, the J call TRBJ1-6; D ambiguous. The germline V gene encodes CDR1 SGDLS and CDR2 YYNGEE. CDR3 length equals 15 residues. V lost 1 base and J 2 bases, leaving 7 bases between the germline ends. CDR3 residues: CASSVYGAYNSPLHF. DNA for the CDR3: TGTGCCAGCAGCGTATACGGGGCCTATAATTCACCCCTCCACTTT. Looking up the rest from reference TRBV9 and TRBJ1-6 gives the full variable domain: DSGVTQTPKHLITATGQRVTLRCSPRSGDLSVYWYQQSLDQGLQFLIQYYNGEERAKGNILERFSAQQFPDLHSELNLSSLELGDSALYFCASSVYGAYNSPLHFGNGTRLTVT.

The J gene is TRBJ1-6, the V gene TRBV19; TRBD1 aligns across 8 bases. The V gene's germline CDR1 is LNHDA and CDR2 SQIVND (reference sequence). The V gene end was trimmed by 6 bases and the J gene end by 7 bases; junction bases not matched to a gene: 5. The CDR3 spans 14 residues. CDR3 loop: CASRVQGANSPLHF. In DNA form, the CDR3 reads TGTGCCAGTAGGGTCCAGGGGGCCAATTCACCCCTCCACTTT.

The DNA of the CDR3 is TGTGCCAGCAGCCAAGAGAGACTAGCCCTCTACGAGCAGTACTTC. It is translated as CASSQERLALYEQYF. The chain employs TRBV4-2 and TRBJ2-7; 7 bases match TRBD2. The CDR3 totals 15 residues. The germline V gene has CDR1 LGHNA and CDR2 YNFKEQ. The junction had 5 bases not matched to a gene; V was cut back by 0 bases and J by 3 bases.

The rearrangement links TRBV5-6 to TRBJ1-4, with D tentatively TRBD1 (5 bases). Germline assignment: CDR1 SGHDT and CDR2 YYEEEE. This CDR3 is built from 16 residues. Between the trimmed V and J ends, which lost 0 bases and 8 bases, there was a span of 17 bases. CDR3 region: CASSLVHGGVEEKLFF. CDR3 bases: TGTGCCAGCAGCTTGGTTCACGGGGGAGTAGAAGAAAAACTGTTTTTT.

The chain employs TRBV19 and TRBJ2-5; TRBD1 matches at 10 bases. J gave up 4 bases and V 6 bases, and 8 bases lay outside the gene matches. The CDR3 spans 15 residues. Germline V gives CDR1 LNHDA, CDR2 SQIVND (reference sequence). The CDR3, as DNA: TGTGCCAGTAGCCCGACAGGGGGCACGAGAGAGACCCAGTACTTC. This gives the protein CASSPTGGTRETQYF.

The chain is built from TRBV7-8 and TRBJ2-7, with D perhaps TRBD2 (6 bases). This CDR3 comprises 14 residues. V lost 4 bases and J 0 bases, leaving 10 bases between the germline ends. Germline CDR1 reads SGHVS; CDR2 reads FQNEAQ. The CDR3 is CASSWGRSSYEQYF. CDR3 nucleotides: TGTGCCAGCAGCTGGGGGAGGAGCTCCTACGAGCAGTACTTC.

V and J are TRBV19 and TRBJ2-2; TRBD2 matches 10 bases. Germline V gives CDR1 LNHDA, CDR2 SQIVND (reference sequence). Trimming removed 6 bases from V and 7 bases from J; junction bases left unmatched: 5. This CDR3 comprises 14 residues. The chain's CDR3 is CASSFWTSGGELFF. The DNA for the CDR3 is TGTGCCAGTAGCTTCTGGACTAGCGGCGGGGAGCTGTTTTTT. Full variable domain (remainder filled in from reference TRBV19 and TRBJ2-2): DGGITQSPKYLFRKEGQNVTLSCEQNLNHDAMYWYRQDPGQGLRLIYYSQIVNDFQKGDIAEGYSVSREKKESFPLTVTSAQKNPTAFYLCASSFWTSGGELFFGEGSRLTVL.

The chain uses TRBV27 and TRBJ2-7; tentatively, D is TRBD2 (6 bases). V was trimmed by 11 bases and J by 3 bases, leaving 17 bases between them. The CDR3 extends over 13 amino acids. The germline gives CDR1 MNHEY, CDR2 SMNVEV (reference sequence). CDR3 in amino acids: CAACAGPNYEQYF. The CDR3, as DNA: TGTGCCGCCTGCGCGGGACCAAACTACGAGCAGTACTTC.

This rearrangement joins TRBV7-9 to TRBJ2-3; the match to TRBD1 covers 8 bases. This CDR3 is 14 amino acids long. Germline CDR1 is SEHNR and CDR2 is FQNEAQ (reference sequence). CDR3 coding DNA: TGTGCTCTCGGGACAGGCCCTTCCACAGATACGCAGTATTTT. It translates to CALGTGPSTDTQYF. Variable domain in full (rest from reference TRBV7-9 and TRBJ2-3): DTGVSQNPRHKITKRGQNVTFRCDPISEHNRLYWYRQTLGQGPEFLTYFQNEAQLEKSRLLSDRFSAERPKGSFSTLEIQRTEQGDSAMYLCALGTGPSTDTQYFGPGTRLTVL.

CDR3 amino acids: CASSRGTSGNTDTQYF. As DNA, the CDR3 is TGTGCCAGCAGCCGGGGGACTAGCGGGAACACAGATACGCAGTATTTT. V gene TRBV11-2 combines with J gene TRBJ2-3; 13 bases agree with TRBD2. This CDR3 has 16 residues. CDR1 SGHAT and CDR2 FQNNGV come from the germline V gene. Germline trimming cut 5 bases from V and 2 bases from J; bases unmatched to any gene: 4.

The chain has TRBV11-2 and TRBJ2-1, with D possibly matching TRBD2 (5 bases). The CDR3 is 12 amino acids. Germline values: CDR1 SGHAT, CDR2 FQNNGV. V lost 2 bases and J lost 8, with 7 bases in between. For the CDR3, the DNA is TGTGCCAGCAGCTTACGAGCGGATGAGCAGTTCTTC. Its translation is CASSLRADEQFF. The variable domain in full, completed from reference TRBV11-2 and TRBJ2-1, reads EAGVAQSPRYKIIEKRQSVAFWCNPISGHATLYWYQQILGQGPKLLIQFQNNGVVDDSQLPKDRFSAERLKGVDSTLKIQPAKLEDSAVYLCASSLRADEQFFGPGTRLTVL.

The chain uses TRBV15 and TRBJ2-3, with D possibly TRBD1 on 6 matching bases. The ends were cut back, 0 bases at V and 1 base at J, with 17 bases in the middle. Looked up from germline, CDR1 is LNHNV and CDR2 is YYDKDF (reference sequence). The CDR3 sequence is 18 residues long. The CDR3 DNA reads TGTGCCACCAGCAGAGATATGACAGGTGGCGGTGGCACAGATACGCAGTATTTT. It yields the protein CATSRDMTGGGGTDTQYF.

The rearrangement uses TRBV3-1 (or the pseudogene TRBV3-2) and TRBJ2-7, with 8 bases lining up with TRBD2. Unmatched junction bases numbered 5, after V lost 7 bases and J lost 0 bases. The CDR3 has 14 residues. Germline V lookup: CDR1 LGHDT, CDR2 YNNKEL (reference sequence). The CDR3 here is CASTQREYSYEQYF. The CDR3 nucleotides are TGTGCCAGCACACAGCGGGAGTACTCCTACGAGCAGTACTTC.

A single count supports this clone. This chain links TRBV7-2 with TRBJ1-5, with D hard to call. This CDR3 spans 15 amino acids. The V gene's germline CDR1 is SGHTA and CDR2 FQGNSA. The ends were cut back, 2 bases at V and 0 bases at J, with 8 bases in the middle. CDR3 sequence (DNA): TGTGCCAGCAGCTTATATCTAGGTAGCAATCAGCCCCAGCATTTT. Encoded protein: CASSLYLGSNQPQHF.

This rearrangement joins TRBV18 to TRBJ2-3; 10 nucleotides match TRBD1. Trimming took 4 bases from V and 2 from J; bases not matched to a gene: 12. Germline CDR1 reads KGHSH; CDR2 reads LQKENI. The CDR3 extends over 18 amino acids. The CDR3 DNA sequence: TGTGCCAGCTCACGATCATCCAGTGGGACAGGGGTCACAGATACGCAGTATTTT. Translation gives CASSRSSSGTGVTDTQYF. The full variable domain, its missing parts supplied by reference TRBV18 and TRBJ2-3, is NAGVMQNPRHLVRRRGQEARLRCSPMKGHSHVYWYRQLPEEGLKFMVYLQKENIIDESGMPKERFSAEFPKEGPSILRIQQVVRGDSAAYFCASSRSSSGTGVTDTQYFGPGTRLTVL.

Points on this clone: The junction shows a germline mismatch at one end, possibly a read error. The J gene is TRBJ1-2, the V gene TRBV28; 7 positions agree with TRBD1. CDR3 length: 13 amino acids. Germline CDR1 and CDR2: MDHEN and SYDVKM. CDR3 nucleotides: TGTGCCAACAGTTCGGGACAGCTTTATGGCTACACCTTC. Translating gives CANSSGQLYGYTF.

This chain connects TRBV4-1 to TRBJ2-3, with D possibly being TRBD2 (5 bases). Trimming shortened V by 4 bases and J by 8 bases, and 10 bases separated the two germline ends. The CDR3 runs to 12 residues. CDR1 and CDR2 (germline): MGHRA, YSYEKL. The CDR3 spells CASSLLAGTQYF. The CDR3 DNA reads TGCGCCAGCAGCCTCCTCGCGGGTACGCAGTATTTT.

The chain links TRBV10-3 to TRBJ2-1, with 13 bases fitting TRBD2. Germline loops: CDR1 ENHRY, CDR2 SYGVKD. This CDR3 is 16 amino acids long. V was clipped by 6 bases and J by 0 bases; unmatched bases: 2. The CDR3 nucleotides read TGTGCCATCAGCCGGACTAGCGGGAGCTCCTACAATGAGCAGTTCTTC. Its translation: CAISRTSGSSYNEQFF.

This chain uses TRBV24-1 with TRBJ2-1; TRBD1 might be the D (5 bases). This CDR3 has 14 residues. CDR1 and CDR2 from the germline V gene are KGHDR and SFDVKD. The V gene lost 0 bases and the J gene lost 9 bases, with 11 bases spanning the gap. CDR3 region: CATSDLQRGPEQFF. The CDR3 nucleotides are TGTGCCACCAGTGATTTGCAAAGGGGCCCTGAGCAGTTCTTC.